What follows are 13 T cell receptor beta chains derived from one specimen sequenced in a study of T-cell memory formation after mild COVID-19. TCRdb recomputed calls from the 5' RACE reads with MiXCR, one row per CDR3 protein. This table has about half a million distinct CDR3 sequences, roughly 18% appearing once. Sequenced: PBMCs or a T cell subset sorted from them (not recorded which). The receptors come from an adult woman who had mild COVID-19 (a few samples of this study predate the infection). Cell type and time point are not known.

The rearrangement links TRBV3-1 to TRBJ2-2, with no clear D. V was shortened by 3 bases and J by 2 bases, with 7 bases between the two germline ends. There are 14 residues in the CDR3. Germline CDR1 and CDR2: LGHDT and YNNKEL (reference sequence). The CDR3 is CASSHPSNTGELFF. Written as DNA, the CDR3 is TGTGCCAGCAGCCATCCTTCAAACACCGGGGAGCTGTTTTTT. Using reference TRBV3-1 and TRBJ2-2 for the parts outside the CDR3, the full variable domain is DTAVSQTPKYLVTQMGNDKSIKCEQNLGHDTMYWYKQDSKKFLKIMFSYNNKELIINETVPNRFSPKSPDKAHLNLHINSLELGDSAVYFCASSHPSNTGELFFGEGSRLTVL.

This clonotype was recorded a few times. This chain uses TRBV12-3 or TRBV12-4 with TRBJ1-2, with 9 bases fitting TRBD1. The V and J ends lost 2 bases and 7 bases, in that order; junction bases with no gene match: 11. The CDR3 runs to 16 residues. The CDR3 protein is CASSLRTGVMASGYTF. The CDR3 coding sequence is TGTGCCAGCAGTTTACGGACAGGGGTCATGGCATCTGGCTACACCTTC.

This clonotype was found a few times. The rearrangement uses TRBV5-1 and TRBJ1-1; D gene uncertain. The V and J ends lost 0 bases and 3 bases respectively, with 12 bases between them. Germline assignment: CDR1 SGHRS and CDR2 YFSETQ. This CDR3 has 15 amino acids. CDR3 sequence (DNA): TGCGCCAGCAGCTTGGTGGGAGGGTTGGACACTGAAGCTTTCTTT. Amino acids: CASSLVGGLDTEAFF.

The V call is TRBV20-1, the J call TRBJ2-5; D is uncertain. Germline CDR1 and CDR2: DFQATT and SNEGSKA (reference sequence). This CDR3 spans 13 amino acids. Trimming shortened V by 3 bases and J by 4 bases, and 12 bases separated the two germline ends. This chain's CDR3 is CSASLAIGETQYF. In nucleotides, the CDR3 is TGCAGTGCTAGCCTGGCCATTGGAGAGACCCAGTACTTC.

The rearrangement joins TRBV29-1 to TRBJ2-3; possibly TRBD2 for D (5 bases). Germline CDR1 and CDR2: SQVTM and ANQGSEA. V was cut by 4 bases and J by 4 bases, with 15 bases left in between. The CDR3 consists of 14 residues. The CDR3 sequence: CSVVGGLIADTQYF. The DNA of the CDR3 is TGCAGCGTTGTGGGCGGGTTAATTGCAGATACGCAGTATTTT.

This chain connects TRBV7-9 to TRBJ1-1; D not resolved. CDR3 length equals 16 residues. Per germline, CDR1 SEHNR and CDR2 FQNEAQ (reference sequence). Trimming cost V 5 bases and J 1 base, with 17 bases left between them. The CDR3 DNA reads as TGTGCCAGCAGCCCCGCTGGATGGGCCCCGAACACTGAAGCTTTCTTT. This encodes CASSPAGWAPNTEAFF.

V is TRBV11-1 and J is TRBJ2-3; TRBD1 aligns across 7 bases. Germline CDR1 and CDR2: SGHAT and FQDESV (reference sequence). V lost 1 base and J lost 0; bases outside the gene matches: 4. The CDR3 consists of 16 residues. The CDR3 DNA sequence: TGTGCCAGCAGCTTAGTAGGGGGCGCAAGCACAGATACGCAGTATTTT. It translates to CASSLVGGASTDTQYF.

V and J are TRBV5-1 and TRBJ2-1, with 7 bases that match TRBD2. This CDR3 contains 15 residues. The germline gives CDR1 SGHRS, CDR2 YFSETQ. The J segment lost 4 bases and the V segment lost 6 bases, leaving 10 bases of the junction unmatched. CDR3 sequence: CASTTSSGIYNEQFF. The CDR3 coding sequence is TGCGCCAGCACGACCTCTAGCGGAATTTACAATGAGCAGTTCTTC.

This clonotype was seen more than once but under ten times. J is TRBJ2-7 and V is TRBV29-1; D is undetermined. V lost 2 bases and J 3 bases, leaving 14 bases between the germline ends. This CDR3 region has 14 residues. Germline CDR1 and CDR2: SQVTM and ANQGSEA. The CDR3 bases are TGCAGCGTTGAACTGGGAAACAGAGACTACGAGCAGTACTTC. It encodes CSVELGNRDYEQYF.

The V and J genes are TRBV20-1 and TRBJ1-1; tentative D call: TRBD1 (5 bases). Trimming took 2 bases from V and 7 from J, leaving 8 bases between them. The CDR3 loop spans 11 amino acids. Germline CDR1 DFQATT, CDR2 SNEGSKA (reference sequence). The CDR3 DNA is TGCAGTGCTAGAAGGGACTTTGAAGCTTTCTTT. This codes for CSARRDFEAFF.

This rearrangement joins TRBV9 to TRBJ2-7; TRBD2 matches at 11 bases. Germline lookup yields CDR1 SGDLS and CDR2 YYNGEE. This CDR3 spans 16 amino acids. Losses at the gene ends were 1 base for V and 6 bases for J; bases not matched to a gene: 9. The CDR3, as DNA: TGTGCCAGCAGCGTACGTAGCGGGAGGGTGTCGGTCGAGCAGTACTTC. This translates into CASSVRSGRVSVEQYF.

This clonotype came up a few times. The chain recombines TRBV7-3 with TRBJ1-1, with D possibly being TRBD1 (6 bases). The CDR3 runs 13 residues. Trimming stripped 3 bases from V and 6 bases from J, with 11 bases between. The germline CDR1 and CDR2 sequences are SGHTA and FQGTGA. CDR3 protein: CASSFSGAAEAFF. The CDR3 DNA reads TGTGCCAGCAGCTTTTCAGGGGCCGCTGAAGCTTTCTTT.

The chain uses TRBV5-1 and TRBJ1-2; 9 bases map to TRBD1. The V and J ends lost 5 bases and 4 bases, in that order; junction bases with no gene match: 3. CDR1 is SGHRS and CDR2 is YFSETQ in the germline V gene. The CDR3 totals 13 residues. CDR3 sequence reads: CASRGQGIYGYTF. Written as DNA, the CDR3 is TGCGCCAGCAGGGGACAGGGAATCTATGGCTACACCTTC.